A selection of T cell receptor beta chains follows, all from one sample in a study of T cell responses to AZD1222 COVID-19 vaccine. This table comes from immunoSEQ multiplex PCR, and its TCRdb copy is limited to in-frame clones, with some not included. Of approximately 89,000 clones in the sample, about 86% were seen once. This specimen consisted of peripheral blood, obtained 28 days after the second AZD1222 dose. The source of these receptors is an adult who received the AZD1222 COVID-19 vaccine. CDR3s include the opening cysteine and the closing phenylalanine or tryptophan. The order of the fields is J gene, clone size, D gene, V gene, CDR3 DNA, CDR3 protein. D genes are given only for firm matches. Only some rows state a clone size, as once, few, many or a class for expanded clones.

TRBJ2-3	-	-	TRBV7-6	TGTGCCAGCAGCTTATTAGGAGGGGACACAGATACGCAGTATTTT	CASSLLGGDTDTQYF
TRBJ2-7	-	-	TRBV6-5	TGTGCCAGCAGGACTACTGCAGGGGCAGCCTACGAGCAGTACTTC	CASRTTAGAAYEQYF
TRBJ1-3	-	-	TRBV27	TGTGCCAGCAGTTTAACCGGGAACTCTGGAAACACCATATATTTT	CASSLTGNSGNTIYF
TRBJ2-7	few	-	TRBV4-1	TGCGCCAGCAGCCACACAAAGAATTCCGGACTGGTAAGGGCCTACGAGCAGTACTTC	CASSHTKNSGLVRAYEQYF
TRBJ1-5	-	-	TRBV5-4	TGTGCCAGCAGCCCGGACCCTGGCAATCAGCCCCAGCATTTT	CASSPDPGNQPQHF
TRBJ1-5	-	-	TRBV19	TGTGCCAGTAGTGTGGGCGGATATAGCAATCAGCCCCAGCATTTT	CASSVGGYSNQPQHF
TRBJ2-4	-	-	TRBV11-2	TGTGCCAGCAGCCCTCGGGACGGGGGACCCAAAAACATTCAGTACTTC	CASSPRDGGPKNIQYF
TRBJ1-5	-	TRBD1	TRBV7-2	TGTGCCAGCAGCGGGGGACAGGGGGCTTATCAGCCCCAGCATTTT	CASSGGQGAYQPQHF
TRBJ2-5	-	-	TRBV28	TGTGCCAGCAGGCCACCGGGAACCCAAGAGACCCAGTACTTC	CASRPPGTQETQYF
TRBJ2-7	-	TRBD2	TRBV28	TGTGCCAGCAGTCGACTAGCGGGAGTTTCCTACGAGCAGTACTTC	CASSRLAGVSYEQYF
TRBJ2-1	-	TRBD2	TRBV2	TGTGCCAGCAGTATAGCGGGAGGCGGCTACAATGAGCAGTTCTTC	CASSIAGGGYNEQFF
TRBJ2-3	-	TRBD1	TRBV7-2	TGTGCCAGCAGCTTAGGGACAGGGAGTGATACGCAGTATTTT	CASSLGTGSDTQYF
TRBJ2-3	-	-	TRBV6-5	TGTGCCATCACCGACATAGGGACAGATACGCAGTATTTT	CAITDIGTDTQYF
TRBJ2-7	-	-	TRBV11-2	TGTGCCAGCAGCTTAGCGGGACCAGCCTACGAGCAGTACTTC	CASSLAGPAYEQYF
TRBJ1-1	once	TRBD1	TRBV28	TGTGCCAGCAGGTCTCCGGGACAGGCAACCAACACTGAAGCTTTCTTT	CASRSPGQATNTEAFF
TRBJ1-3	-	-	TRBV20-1	TGCAGTGCTAGTGGCAGGAGCTCTGGAAACACCATATATTTT	CSASGRSSGNTIYF
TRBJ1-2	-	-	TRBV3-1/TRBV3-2	TGTGCCAGCAGCCAAGATTGGGGTGGCTACACCTTC	CASSQDWGGYTF
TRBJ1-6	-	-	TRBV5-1	TGCGCCAGCAGCTTGGAACAGGTTAATTCACCCCTCCACTTT	CASSLEQVNSPLHF
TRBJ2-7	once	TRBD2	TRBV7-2	TGTGCCAGCAGCTTACATAGCGGGAGCGGCAACGAGCAGTACTTC	CASSLHSGSGNEQYF
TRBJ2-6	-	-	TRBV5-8	TGTGCCAGCAGCTTAGGGCAGAGAGGGGCCAACGTCCTGACTTTC	CASSLGQRGANVLTF
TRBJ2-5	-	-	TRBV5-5	TGTGCCAGCAGCCGTACCGGACAGTTCGAAGAGACCCAGTACTTC	CASSRTGQFEETQYF
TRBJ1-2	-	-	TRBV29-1	TGCAGCGTGGAAACAGGGTTAGGAGGCTACACCTTC	CSVETGLGGYTF
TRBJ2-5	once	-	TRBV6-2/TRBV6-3	TGTGCCAGCAGTTACGAGGAGACCCAGTACTTC	CASSYEETQYF
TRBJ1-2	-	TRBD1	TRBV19	TGTGCCAGTGGGCTGACAGGGATTAACTATGGCTACACCTTC	CASGLTGINYGYTF
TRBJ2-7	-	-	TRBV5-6	TGTGCCAGCAGCTTGAGGCCGTCCAGCTACGAGCAGTACTTC	CASSLRPSSYEQYF
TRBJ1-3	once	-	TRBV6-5	TGTGCCAGCCTCGACAGTTACTCTGGAAACACCATATATTTT	CASLDSYSGNTIYF
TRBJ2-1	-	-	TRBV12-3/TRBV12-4	TGTGCCAGCACCCGGGACACAAACAATGAGCAGTTCTTC	CASTRDTNNEQFF
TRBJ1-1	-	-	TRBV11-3	TGTGCCAGCAGCTTCAGTTCGAACACTGAAGCTTTCTTT	CASSFSSNTEAFF
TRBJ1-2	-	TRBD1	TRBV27	TGTGCCAGCAGACGACAGGGGGCCGACTATGGCTACACCTTC	CASRRQGADYGYTF
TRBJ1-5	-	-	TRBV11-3	TGTGCCAGCAGCTTAGATCAGGTCGGAGGTTATAGCAATCAGCCCCAGCATTTT	CASSLDQVGGYSNQPQHF
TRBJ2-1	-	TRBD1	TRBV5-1	TGCGCCAGCAGCCTGGGGGACAGGAATGAGCAGTTCTTC	CASSLGDRNEQFF
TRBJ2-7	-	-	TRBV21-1	TGTGCCAGCAGCAAAAGGCCCCACAGGTGTTTGGGCCACTACGAGCAGTACTTC	CASSKRPHRCLGHYEQYF
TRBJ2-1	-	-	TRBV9	TGTGCCAGCAGCCCGGGCCCCGGGACACCTTACAATGAGCAGTTCTTC	CASSPGPGTPYNEQFF
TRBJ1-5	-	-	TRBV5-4	TGTGCCAGCAGCGCGGACCTTGGGGTAGAGAATCAGCCCCAGCATTTT	CASSADLGVENQPQHF
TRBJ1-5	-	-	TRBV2	TGTGCCAGCAGTACCCCAGGTACGGGGCTTAGCAATCAGCCCCAGCATTTT	CASSTPGTGLSNQPQHF
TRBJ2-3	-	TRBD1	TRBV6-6	TGTGCCAGCAGTCCCTCCCTGAACAGGGGGCTTGGCACAGATACGCAGTATTTT	CASSPSLNRGLGTDTQYF
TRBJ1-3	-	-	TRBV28	TGTGCCAGCAGTTCGCCCCGGGACATATATTTT	CASSSPRDIYF
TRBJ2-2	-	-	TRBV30	TGTGCCTGGGCTAGGAGGGGGGTCGACACCGGGGAGCTGTTTTTT	CAWARRGVDTGELFF
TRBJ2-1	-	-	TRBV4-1	TGCGCCAGCAGCCATCCCCCCATGGGGAAGGAGTATGAGCAGTTCTTC	CASSHPPMGKEYEQFF
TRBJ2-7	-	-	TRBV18	TGTGCCAGCTCACCCGGACAGACAGAAGCCTACGAGCAGTACTTC	CASSPGQTEAYEQYF
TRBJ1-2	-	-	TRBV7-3	TGTGCCAGCAGCTCATCTTCGGACAGCCGCCTGGGGGGCTACACCTTC	CASSSSSDSRLGGYTF
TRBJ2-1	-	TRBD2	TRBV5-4	TGTGCCAGCAGCTCAAGGACTAGCGGGAGATTCGACAATGAGCAGTTCTTC	CASSSRTSGRFDNEQFF
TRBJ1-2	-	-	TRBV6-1	TGTGCCAGCAGTGAGGAGGCGGGCTACACCTTC	CASSEEAGYTF
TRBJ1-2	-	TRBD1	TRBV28	TGTGCCAGCAGTTTAGGGGACAGGGACTATGGCTACACCTTC	CASSLGDRDYGYTF
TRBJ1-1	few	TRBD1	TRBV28	TGTGCCAGCAGAGGACAGGAGGGAACTGAAGCTTTCTTT	CASRGQEGTEAFF
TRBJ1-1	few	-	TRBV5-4	TGTGCCAGCAGCTTTGGACAGTCAACCACTGAAGCTTTCTTT	CASSFGQSTTEAFF
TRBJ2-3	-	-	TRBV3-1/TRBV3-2	TGTGCCAGTCGGAGCCAGGGGCGTTCAATCATGAACACGCAGTATTTT	CASRSQGRSIMNTQYF
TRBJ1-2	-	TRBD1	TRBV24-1	TGTGCCACCAGTGATTTTACCCTCGGGGACAGGTCCTATGGCTACACCTTC	CATSDFTLGDRSYGYTF
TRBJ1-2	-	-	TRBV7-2	TGTGCCAGCAGCTTAGGACAGATCCATGGCTACACCTTC	CASSLGQIHGYTF
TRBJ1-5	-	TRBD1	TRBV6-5	TGTGCCAGCAGGTGGGACAGGGGCAATCAGCCCCAGCATTTT	CASRWDRGNQPQHF
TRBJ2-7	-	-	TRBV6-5	TGTGCCAGCAGTCTCGGGGGCTACGAGCAGTACTTC	CASSLGGYEQYF
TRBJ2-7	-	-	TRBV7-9	TGTGCCAGCAGCTTCGGGGTACGACAGGTTGGGTACGAGCAGTACTTC	CASSFGVRQVGYEQYF
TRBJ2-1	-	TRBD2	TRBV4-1	TGCGCCAGCAGCCGACTAGCGGGGGCATCGAGCTCCTACAATGAGCAGTTCTTC	CASSRLAGASSSYNEQFF
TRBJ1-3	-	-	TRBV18	TGTGCCAGCTCACCAGAGTCGAGCTCTGGAAACACCATATATTTT	CASSPESSSGNTIYF
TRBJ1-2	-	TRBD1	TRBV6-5	TGTGCCTCCCGGACAGGGCTGAACTATGGCTACACCTTC	CASRTGLNYGYTF
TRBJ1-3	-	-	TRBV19	TGTGCCAGTAGCGCAGGTGTTGGAAACACCATATATTTT	CASSAGVGNTIYF
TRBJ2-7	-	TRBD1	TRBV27	TGTGCCAGCAGTCCTCGGACAGGGGTCTACGAGCAGTACTTC	CASSPRTGVYEQYF
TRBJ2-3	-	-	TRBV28	TGTGCCAGCCCTCAAACACGGGACAGCACAGATACGCAGTATTTT	CASPQTRDSTDTQYF